A selection of T cell receptor beta chains follows, all from one sample in a study of T cell responses to AZD1222 COVID-19 vaccine. Only in-frame clones appear in the TCRdb table, and some are missing; sequencing was by immunoSEQ multiplex PCR. The data show about 120,000 clones, about 90% seen once. Sample: peripheral blood, taken on day 0 of AZD1222 vaccination. The receptors were sampled from an adult in good health. The conserved cysteine and the conserved F or W are not part of the CDR3 here.

CDR3 protein,J gene,V gene
ASRRDFGETQY,TRBJ2-5,TRBV2
ASSPPGLSSYEQY,TRBJ2-7,TRBV28
ASLSGANVLT,TRBJ2-6,TRBV30
AIAQGENQPQH,TRBJ1-5,TRBV6-5
ASSIDATGSSGNTIY,TRBJ1-3,TRBV19
SVGPSGKTDTQY,TRBJ2-3,TRBV29-1
ASSLGSDIQY,TRBJ2-4,TRBV28
ASSLMRGMADTQY,TRBJ2-3,TRBV7-9
ASSPGQGVQPQH,TRBJ1-5,TRBV3-1/TRBV3-2
ASSRGTASTDTQY,TRBJ2-3,TRBV4-2
ASSSTPGVGQPQH,TRBJ1-5,TRBV5-1
ASSPLPAGEAF,TRBJ1-1,TRBV3-1/TRBV3-2
SARGPYEQY,TRBJ2-7,TRBV20-1
ATSVGYEQY,TRBJ2-7,TRBV24-1
ASSSREEAYEQY,TRBJ2-7,TRBV11-2
ASSLSGAGTDTQY,TRBJ2-3,TRBV5-1
ASHRDENTDTQY,TRBJ2-3,TRBV5-1
ASRPGLPNEQF,TRBJ2-1,TRBV6-5
ASSQCPTDTEAF,TRBJ1-1,TRBV23-1
ASSPRVKETQY,TRBJ2-5,TRBV12-3/TRBV12-4
ASRGRQGDIPGANVLT,TRBJ2-6,TRBV28
ASSKGTLLDEQY,TRBJ2-7,TRBV28
ASRRGEGRGDTQY,TRBJ2-3,TRBV6-4
ASTSGGSGANVLT,TRBJ2-6,TRBV27
ASSPGGETQY,TRBJ2-5,TRBV19
ASSDGAGGVYEQY,TRBJ2-7,TRBV6-1
ASSNSPGVTGELF,TRBJ2-2,TRBV7-7
ASSFPTSGSETQY,TRBJ2-5,TRBV11-2
ASSPTGTGYEQY,TRBJ2-7,TRBV18
ASSRQGYEQY,TRBJ2-7,TRBV10-1
ASSPGQYNEQF,TRBJ2-1,TRBV18
ASSIHRDRDNQPQH,TRBJ1-5,TRBV21-1
ASGLTPRDTEIYEQY,TRBJ2-7,TRBV12-5
ASSWDPIYGYT,TRBJ1-2,TRBV2
ASSHPSSTFHNEQF,TRBJ2-1,TRBV4-1
AQGGASTDTQY,TRBJ2-3,TRBV2
ATSDTGTGPLTLRYGYT,TRBJ1-2,TRBV24-1
ASSSTGVSGQPQH,TRBJ1-5,TRBV6-7
ASSFPQDRPYEQY,TRBJ2-7,TRBV11-2
ASRVSGERSNQPQH,TRBJ1-5,TRBV6-4
ASRRSRSYNSPLH,TRBJ1-6,TRBV6-5